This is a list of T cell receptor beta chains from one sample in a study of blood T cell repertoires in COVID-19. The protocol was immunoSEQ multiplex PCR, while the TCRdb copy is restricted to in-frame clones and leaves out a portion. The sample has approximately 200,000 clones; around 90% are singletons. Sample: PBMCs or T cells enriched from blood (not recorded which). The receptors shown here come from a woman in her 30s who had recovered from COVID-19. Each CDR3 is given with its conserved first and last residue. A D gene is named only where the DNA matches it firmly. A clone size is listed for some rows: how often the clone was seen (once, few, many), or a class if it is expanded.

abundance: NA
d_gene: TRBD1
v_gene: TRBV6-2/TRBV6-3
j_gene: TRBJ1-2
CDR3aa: CASRYGTGHYGYTF
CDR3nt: TGTGCCAGCAGATACGGGACAGGGCACTATGGCTACACCTTC

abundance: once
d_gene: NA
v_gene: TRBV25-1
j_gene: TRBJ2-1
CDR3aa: CASRAGAANEQFF
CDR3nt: TGTGCCAGCAGGGCGGGGGCAGCCAATGAGCAGTTCTTC

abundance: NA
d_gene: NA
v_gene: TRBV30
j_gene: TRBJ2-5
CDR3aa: CAWSVAVETQYF
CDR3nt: TGTGCCTGGAGCGTGGCGGTGGAGACCCAGTACTTC

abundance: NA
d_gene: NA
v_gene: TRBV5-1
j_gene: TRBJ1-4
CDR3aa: CASSPGLVGGREKLFF
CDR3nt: TGCGCCAGCAGCCCCGGGTTGGTGGGGGGGCGTGAAAAACTGTTTTTT

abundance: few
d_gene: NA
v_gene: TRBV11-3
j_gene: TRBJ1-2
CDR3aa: CASSPSRPSYGYTF
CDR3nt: TGTGCCAGCAGCCCCTCGCGGCCAAGCTATGGCTACACCTTC

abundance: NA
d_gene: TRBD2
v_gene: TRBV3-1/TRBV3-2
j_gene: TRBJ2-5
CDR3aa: CASSQGVLGSGDRETQYF
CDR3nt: TGTGCCAGCAGCCAGGGGGTGTTGGGTAGCGGGGACCGGGAGACCCAGTACTTC

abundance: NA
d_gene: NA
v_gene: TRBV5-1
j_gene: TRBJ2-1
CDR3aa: CASSFETRTGEQFF
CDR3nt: TGCGCCAGCAGCTTCGAAACTAGGACGGGTGAGCAGTTCTTC

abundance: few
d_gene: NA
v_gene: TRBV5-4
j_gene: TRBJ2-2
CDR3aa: CASSLAQGRTTGELFF
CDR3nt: TGTGCCAGCAGCTTGGCCCAGGGCAGAACCACCGGGGAGCTGTTTTTT

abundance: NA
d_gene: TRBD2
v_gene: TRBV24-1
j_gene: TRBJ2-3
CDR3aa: CATSALSGSADTQYF
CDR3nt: TGTGCCACCAGTGCACTTAGCGGGAGCGCAGATACGCAGTATTTT

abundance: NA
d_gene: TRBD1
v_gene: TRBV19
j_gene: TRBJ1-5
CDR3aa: CASKGQSLYSNQPQHF
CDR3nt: TGTGCCAGTAAGGGACAGTCACTCTATAGCAATCAGCCCCAGCATTTT